The 5 T cell receptor beta chains below all came from one sample that was sequenced in a study of OX40 agonist ivuxolimab in advanced cancers. The method was immunoSEQ multiplex PCR; TCRdb's version includes in-frame clones alone and lacks a portion of them. The data show about 68,000 clones, 91% seen once. Sequenced material: CD4+ or CD8+ T cells sorted from blood, taken in a trial of the OX40 agonist ivuxolimab. The receptors shown here come from an adult with an advanced solid tumor such as melanoma, head and neck, liver or kidney cancer.

The chain recombines TRBV7-9 with TRBJ1-3; maybe TRBD1 (6 bases). Germline V gene sequence: CDR1 SEHNR, CDR2 FQNEAQ (reference sequence). The ends were cut back, 5 bases at V and 4 bases at J, with 15 bases in the middle. The CDR3 is 15 residues long. CDR3 amino acids: CASSQLTGIGNTIYF. CDR3 in DNA: TGTGCCAGCAGCCAGCTGACAGGTATCGGAAACACCATATATTTT.

The chain combines TRBV28 with TRBJ1-2; no definite D call. V lost 5 bases and J lost 2, with 6 bases in between. Germline values: CDR1 MDHEN, CDR2 SYDVKM. The CDR3 is made up of 12 amino acids. The CDR3 spells CASSVFNYGYTF. For the CDR3, the DNA is TGTGCCAGCAGTGTTTTCAACTATGGCTACACCTTC.

CDR3 sequence: CASSKEIRQEAYEQYF. CDR3 sequence (DNA): TGTGCCAGCAGCAAAGAGATACGGCAGGAAGCCTACGAGCAGTACTTC. The rearrangement uses TRBV21-1 and TRBJ2-7; the table's D call, TRBD1, was not checked against the DNA. TRBV21-1 is assigned pseudogene status. This CDR3 region has 16 residues.

The genes are TRBV7-3 and TRBJ2-5, with 9 nucleotides matching TRBD2. Trimming took 1 base from V and 1 from J; bases not matched to a gene: 4. The CDR3 covers 16 residues. Looked up from germline, CDR1 is SGHTA and CDR2 is FQGTGA. The CDR3 spells CASSLRREGPQETQYF. The CDR3 nucleotides read TGTGCCAGCAGCTTAAGGCGGGAGGGCCCCCAAGAGACCCAGTACTTC.

The chain couples TRBV9 to TRBJ1-2, with D perhaps TRBD1 (6 bases). V was shortened by 7 bases and J by 6 bases, with 19 bases between the two germline ends. Germline V lookup: CDR1 SGDLS, CDR2 YYNGEE. The CDR3 has 14 residues. In nucleotides, the CDR3 is TGTGCCAGCTGGCGAGCAGGGGAAGTGAATGGCTACACCTTC. Protein: CASWRAGEVNGYTF.